Listed below are T cell receptor beta chains from one sample, sequenced in a study of blood T cell repertoires in COVID-19. The method was immunoSEQ multiplex PCR; TCRdb's version includes in-frame clones alone and lacks a portion of them. The sample carries more than 50,000 clones, around 83% recorded once. Source material: peripheral blood. Receptors were obtained from a woman between 55 and 75 years old with acute or convalescent COVID-19. CDR3s include the opening cysteine and the closing phenylalanine or tryptophan. A D gene is named only where the DNA matches it firmly. Not all rows give a size; the values are once, few, many and, for expanded clones, a class.

v_gene,d_gene,abundance,j_gene,CDR3aa,CDR3nt
TRBV19,TRBD1,.,TRBJ1-2,CASSPDRGHYGYTF,TGTGCCAGTAGCCCGGACAGGGGGCACTATGGCTACACCTTC
TRBV5-1,.,.,TRBJ1-6,CASSLGTPAHLHF,TGCGCCAGCAGCTTGGGGACTCCGGCCCACCTCCACTTT
TRBV19,.,.,TRBJ1-5,CASWQGGQPQHF,TGTGCCAGTTGGCAGGGAGGCCAGCCCCAGCATTTT
TRBV18,TRBD2,.,TRBJ2-5,CASSPRLTSGGQETQYF,TGTGCCAGCTCACCGCGGCTAACTAGCGGGGGGCAAGAGACCCAGTACTTC
TRBV19,.,few,TRBJ1-1,CASRTLDAGATEAFF,TGTGCCAGTAGGACGTTAGACGCGGGGGCCACTGAAGCTTTCTTT
TRBV7-3,.,.,TRBJ1-1,CASSFYVPRDTEAFF,TGTGCCAGCAGCTTTTACGTCCCCCGGGACACTGAAGCTTTCTTT
TRBV7-9,.,.,TRBJ1-1,CASKNGITEAFF,TGTGCCAGCAAAAACGGGATCACTGAAGCTTTCTTT
TRBV30,.,few,TRBJ1-5,CAWDRGPGSNQPQHF,TGTGCCTGGGACCGAGGGCCAGGAAGCAATCAGCCCCAGCATTTT
TRBV28,.,.,TRBJ2-7,CASRYTRGIVYEQYF,TGTGCCAGCAGATACACTCGGGGAATAGTCTACGAGCAGTACTTC
TRBV6-6,.,.,TRBJ2-7,CASSVGGAEYEQYF,TGTGCCAGCAGTGTTGGGGGGGCTGAGTACGAGCAGTACTTC
TRBV9,TRBD1,once,TRBJ2-2,CASSEQQGLGGELFF,TGTGCCAGCAGCGAACAACAGGGGTTGGGCGGGGAGCTGTTTTTT
TRBV21-1,.,.,TRBJ1-4,CASSPTNRKEKLFF,TGTGCCAGCAGCCCCACGAACAGGAAGGAAAAACTGTTTTTT
TRBV3-1/TRBV3-2,.,.,TRBJ1-1,CASSRSRDEAFF,TGTGCCAGCAGCCGTTCCCGAGATGAAGCTTTCTTT
TRBV2,TRBD2,.,TRBJ2-1,CATEDLAGNEQFF,TGTGCCACCGAGGACCTAGCGGGAAATGAGCAGTTCTTC
TRBV18,.,.,TRBJ1-1,CASSPPGGRSSTEAFF,TGTGCCAGCTCACCCCCCGGGGGAAGGTCGTCCACTGAAGCTTTCTTT
TRBV11-2,.,.,TRBJ1-5,CASSLAGGRNQPQHF,TGTGCCAGCAGCTTAGCCGGGGGGCGCAATCAGCCCCAGCATTTT
TRBV6-2/TRBV6-3,TRBD1,.,TRBJ1-6,CASSYARTGTNSPLHF,TGTGCCAGCAGTTACGCCCGGACAGGGACTAATTCACCCCTCCACTTT
TRBV3-1/TRBV3-2,.,few,TRBJ1-4,CASSQLNEKLFF,TGTGCCAGCAGCCAACTTAATGAAAAACTGTTTTTT
TRBV30,.,.,TRBJ1-2,CAWSFGQSDYGYTF,TGTGCCTGGAGCTTCGGACAGAGTGACTATGGCTACACCTTC
TRBV4-1,.,.,TRBJ2-1,CASSPGAFNEQFF,TGCGCCAGCAGCCCGGGAGCTTTCAATGAGCAGTTCTTC
TRBV24-1,.,.,TRBJ2-5,CATSDSGRTQETQYF,TGTGCCACCAGTGATTCCGGGAGAACACAAGAGACCCAGTACTTC
TRBV7-8,.,.,TRBJ2-1,CASSLRIGNEQFF,TGTGCCAGCAGCCTGCGGATTGGCAATGAGCAGTTCTTC
TRBV20-1,.,few,TRBJ1-4,CSASQGTNEKLFF,TGCAGTGCTAGTCAGGGGACTAATGAAAAACTGTTTTTT
TRBV7-8,.,.,TRBJ1-5,CASSLNRGNQPQHF,TGTGCCAGCAGCTTAAACAGGGGCAATCAGCCCCAGCATTTT
TRBV29-1,TRBD1,once,TRBJ2-7,CSAAGQGSYEQYF,TGCAGCGCCGCGGGACAGGGCTCCTACGAGCAGTACTTC
TRBV6-5,.,.,TRBJ1-1,CASLPRGSNTEAFF,TGTGCCAGTCTCCCCCGGGGGTCAAACACTGAAGCTTTCTTT
TRBV7-2,.,.,TRBJ1-1,CASSERQQRTTEAFF,TGTGCCAGCAGCGAACGACAGCAAAGGACCACTGAAGCTTTCTTT
TRBV5-1,TRBD2,.,TRBJ2-1,CASSLKAGGLPGDNEQFF,TGCGCCAGCAGCTTGAAAGCGGGAGGCCTACCGGGGGACAATGAGCAGTTCTTC
TRBV9,TRBD2,.,TRBJ2-1,CASSVSGGLYNEQFF,TGTGCCAGCAGCGTCAGCGGGGGGCTTTACAATGAGCAGTTCTTC
TRBV7-9,.,.,TRBJ1-2,CASSPQRVVGGYTF,TGTGCCAGCAGCCCCCAACGGGTAGTGGGTGGCTACACCTTC
TRBV4-1,.,.,TRBJ2-2,CASSQDSPARTGELFF,TGCGCCAGCAGCCAGGACAGTCCCGCGAGGACCGGGGAGCTGTTTTTT
TRBV2,.,.,TRBJ1-2,CASKTVYGYTF,TGTGCCAGCAAGACAGTCTATGGCTACACCTTC
TRBV3-1/TRBV3-2,.,.,TRBJ2-2,CASSQYTKTGELFF,TGTGCCAGCAGCCAATACACTAAAACCGGGGAGCTGTTTTTT
TRBV5-1,.,.,TRBJ2-3,CASSSSVPGDTQYF,TGCGCCAGCAGCTCCTCGGTACCGGGTGATACGCAGTATTTT
TRBV30,TRBD2,few,TRBJ2-7,CAWSGAGELYEQYF,TGTGCCTGGAGTGGGGCGGGAGAACTATACGAGCAGTACTTC
TRBV6-6,.,once,TRBJ1-5,CASSFGGGARSVPQHF,TGTGCCAGCAGTTTCGGGGGTGGCGCCCGATCCGTGCCCCAGCATTTT
TRBV18,.,.,TRBJ1-3,CASSPPLRGTGNTIYF,TGTGCCAGCTCACCACCCCTTCGGGGGACTGGAAACACCATATATTTT
TRBV4-1,.,.,TRBJ2-2,CASSRTVNTGELFF,TGCGCCAGCAGCCGGACAGTAAACACCGGGGAGCTGTTTTTT
TRBV5-4,.,few,TRBJ2-7,CASSLVGVEQYF,TGTGCCAGCAGCTTGGTGGGCGTCGAGCAGTACTTC
TRBV6-5,TRBD1,.,TRBJ2-7,CASSWGQEGKVQYF,TGTGCCAGCAGTTGGGGACAGGAGGGAAAGGTGCAGTACTTC
TRBV7-9,.,.,TRBJ2-1,CASSRYSQGSDYNEQFF,TGTGCCAGCAGCCGTTATAGTCAGGGGTCCGACTACAATGAGCAGTTCTTC
TRBV6-5,TRBD1,.,TRBJ1-2,CASSYSGGGGYTF,TGTGCCAGCAGTTACTCAGGGGGCGGTGGCTACACCTTC
TRBV28,.,.,TRBJ2-6,CASRTGFSGANVLTF,TGTGCCAGCAGGACAGGCTTCTCTGGGGCCAACGTCCTGACTTTC
TRBV27,TRBD2,.,TRBJ2-7,CASSHRLAASYEQYF,TGTGCCAGCAGTCATAGACTAGCGGCTTCCTACGAGCAGTACTTC
TRBV6-5,.,many,TRBJ2-2,CASSSRSTGELFF,TGTGCCAGCAGTTCCAGATCCACCGGGGAGCTGTTTTTT
TRBV6-5,TRBD2,.,TRBJ2-7,CASSRLAGSYEQYF,TGTGCCAGCAGCCGACTAGCGGGTTCCTACGAGCAGTACTTC
TRBV3-1/TRBV3-2,TRBD1,few,TRBJ1-2,CASSQKGQAIGGYTF,TGTGCCAGCAGCCAAAAGGGACAGGCCATTGGGGGCTACACCTTC
TRBV7-2,.,.,TRBJ2-7,CASSRVQGDEQYF,TGTGCCAGCAGCAGAGTCCAGGGTGACGAGCAGTACTTC